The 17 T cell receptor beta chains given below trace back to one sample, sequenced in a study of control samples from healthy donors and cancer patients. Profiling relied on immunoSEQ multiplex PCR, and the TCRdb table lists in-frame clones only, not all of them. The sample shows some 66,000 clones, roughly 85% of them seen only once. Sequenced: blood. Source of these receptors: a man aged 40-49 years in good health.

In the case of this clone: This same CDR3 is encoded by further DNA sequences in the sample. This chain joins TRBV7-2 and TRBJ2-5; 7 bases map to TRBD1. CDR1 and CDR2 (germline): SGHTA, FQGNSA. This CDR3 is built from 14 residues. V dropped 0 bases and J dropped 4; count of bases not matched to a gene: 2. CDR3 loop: CASSLARGSETQYF. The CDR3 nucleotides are TGTGCCAGCAGCTTAGCCAGGGGGTCAGAGACCCAGTACTTC.

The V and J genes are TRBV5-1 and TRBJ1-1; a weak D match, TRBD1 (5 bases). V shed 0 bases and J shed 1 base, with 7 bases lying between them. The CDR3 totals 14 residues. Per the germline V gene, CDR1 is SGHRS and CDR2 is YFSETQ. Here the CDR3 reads CASSLERGNTEAFF. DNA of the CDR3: TGCGCCAGCAGCTTGGAGAGGGGGAACACTGAAGCTTTCTTT.

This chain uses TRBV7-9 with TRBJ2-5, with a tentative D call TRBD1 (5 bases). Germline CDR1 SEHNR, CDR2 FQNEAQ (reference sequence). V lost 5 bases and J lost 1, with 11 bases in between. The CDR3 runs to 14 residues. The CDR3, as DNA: TGTGCCAGCAGCCCTCGACAGACCCAAGAGACCCAGTACTTC. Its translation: CASSPRQTQETQYF.

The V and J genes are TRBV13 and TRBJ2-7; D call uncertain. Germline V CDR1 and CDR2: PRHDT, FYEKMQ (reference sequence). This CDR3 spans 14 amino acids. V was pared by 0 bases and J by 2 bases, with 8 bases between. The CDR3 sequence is CASSLGRYPYEQYF. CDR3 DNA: TGTGCCAGCAGCTTAGGGAGATACCCCTACGAGCAGTACTTC.

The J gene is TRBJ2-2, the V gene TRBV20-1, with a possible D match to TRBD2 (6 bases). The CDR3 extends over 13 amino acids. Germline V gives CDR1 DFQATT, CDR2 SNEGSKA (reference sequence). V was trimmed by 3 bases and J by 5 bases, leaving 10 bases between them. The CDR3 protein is CSASRDLTGELFF. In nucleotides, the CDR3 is TGCAGTGCTAGTAGGGACTTAACCGGGGAGCTGTTTTTT.

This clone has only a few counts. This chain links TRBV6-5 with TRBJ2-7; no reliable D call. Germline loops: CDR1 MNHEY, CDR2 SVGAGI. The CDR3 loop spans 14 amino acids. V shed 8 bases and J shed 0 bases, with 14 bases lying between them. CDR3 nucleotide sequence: TGTGCCAGCGGAGCATTATCGAGCTCCTACGAGCAGTACTTC. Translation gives CASGALSSSYEQYF.

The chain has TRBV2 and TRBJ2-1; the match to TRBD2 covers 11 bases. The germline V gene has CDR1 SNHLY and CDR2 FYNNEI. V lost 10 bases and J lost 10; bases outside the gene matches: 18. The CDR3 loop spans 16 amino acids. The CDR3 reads CATAGGISGGAREQFF. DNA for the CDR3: TGTGCCACCGCTGGAGGGATTAGCGGGGGGGCTAGGGAGCAGTTCTTC. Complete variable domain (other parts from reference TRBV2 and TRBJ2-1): EPEVTQTPSHQVTQMGQEVILRCVPISNHLYFYWYRQILGQKVEFLVSFYNNEISEKSEIFDDQFSVERPDGSNFTLKIRSTKLEDSAMYFCATAGGISGGAREQFFGPGTRLTVL.

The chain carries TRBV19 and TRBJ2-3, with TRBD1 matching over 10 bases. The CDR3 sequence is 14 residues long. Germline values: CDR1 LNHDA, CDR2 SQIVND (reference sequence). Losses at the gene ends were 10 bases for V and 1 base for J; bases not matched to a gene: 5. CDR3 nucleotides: TGTGCCACAGGGACAGGGGTACGCACAGATACGCAGTATTTT. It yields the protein CATGTGVRTDTQYF.

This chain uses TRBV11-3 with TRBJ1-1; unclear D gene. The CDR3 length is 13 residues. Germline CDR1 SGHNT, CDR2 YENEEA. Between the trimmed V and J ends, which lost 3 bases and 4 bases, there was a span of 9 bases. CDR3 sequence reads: CASSFEEGTEAFF. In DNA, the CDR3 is TGTGCCAGCAGCTTTGAGGAGGGCACTGAAGCTTTCTTT. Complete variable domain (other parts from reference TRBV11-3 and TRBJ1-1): EAGVVQSPRYKIIEKKQPVAFWCNPISGHNTLYWYLQNLGQGPELLIRYENEEAVDDSQLPKDRFSAERLKGVDSTLKIQPAELGDSAVYLCASSFEEGTEAFFGQGTRLTVV.

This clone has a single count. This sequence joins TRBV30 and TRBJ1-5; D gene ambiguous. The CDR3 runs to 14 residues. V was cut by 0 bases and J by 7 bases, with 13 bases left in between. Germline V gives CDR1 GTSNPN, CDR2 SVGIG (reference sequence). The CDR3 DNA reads TGTGCCTGGAGTGTGGCGACACTCGGACAGCCCCAGCATTTT. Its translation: CAWSVATLGQPQHF. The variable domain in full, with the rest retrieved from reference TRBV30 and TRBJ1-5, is SQTIHQWPATLVQPVGSPLSLECTVEGTSNPNLYWYRQAAGRGLQLLFYSVGIGQISSEVPQNLSASRPQDRQFILSSKKLLLSDSGFYLCAWSVATLGQPQHFGDGTRLSIL.

The chain's CDR3 is CASSTGVVNYGYTF. As DNA, the CDR3 is TGTGCCAGCAGCACAGGGGTGGTTAACTATGGCTACACCTTC. The J gene is TRBJ1-2, the V gene TRBV6-5, with 7 positions matching TRBD1. The CDR3 runs to 14 residues. Germline trimming cut 6 bases from V and 1 base from J; bases unmatched to any gene: 5. CDR1 and CDR2 from the germline V gene are MNHEY and SVGAGI.

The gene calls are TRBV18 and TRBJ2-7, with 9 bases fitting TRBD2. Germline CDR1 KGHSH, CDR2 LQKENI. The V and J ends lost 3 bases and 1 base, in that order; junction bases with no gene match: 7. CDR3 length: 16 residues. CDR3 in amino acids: CASSPISSGRSYEQYF. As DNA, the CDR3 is TGTGCCAGCTCACCGATATCCAGCGGGAGGTCCTACGAGCAGTACTTC.

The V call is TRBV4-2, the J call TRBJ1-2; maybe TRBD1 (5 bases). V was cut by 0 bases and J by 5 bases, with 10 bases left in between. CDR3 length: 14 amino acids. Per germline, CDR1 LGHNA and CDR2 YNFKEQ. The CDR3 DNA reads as TGTGCCAGCAGCCAAGATCTGGGGCCATATGGCTACACCTTC. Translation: CASSQDLGPYGYTF.

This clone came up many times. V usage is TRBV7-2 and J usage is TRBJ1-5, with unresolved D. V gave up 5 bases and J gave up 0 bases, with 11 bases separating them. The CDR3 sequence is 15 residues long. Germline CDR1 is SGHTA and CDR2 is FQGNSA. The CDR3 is CASSRGRYSNQPQHF. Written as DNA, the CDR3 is TGTGCCAGCAGCCGTGGACGATATAGCAATCAGCCCCAGCATTTT.

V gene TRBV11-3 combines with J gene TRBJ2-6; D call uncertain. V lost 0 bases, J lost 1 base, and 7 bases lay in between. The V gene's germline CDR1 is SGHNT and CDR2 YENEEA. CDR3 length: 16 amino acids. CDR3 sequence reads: CASSLESQSGANVLTF. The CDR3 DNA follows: TGTGCCAGCAGCTTAGAATCTCAATCTGGGGCCAACGTCCTGACTTTC.

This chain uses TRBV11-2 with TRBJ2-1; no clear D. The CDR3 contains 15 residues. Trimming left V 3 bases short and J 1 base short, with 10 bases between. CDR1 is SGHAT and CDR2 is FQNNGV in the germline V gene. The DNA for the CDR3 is TGTGCCAGCAGCTTTTTGGGTAGGTCCTACAATGAGCAGTTCTTC. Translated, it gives CASSFLGRSYNEQFF. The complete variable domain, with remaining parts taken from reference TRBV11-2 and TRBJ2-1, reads EAGVAQSPRYKIIEKRQSVAFWCNPISGHATLYWYQQILGQGPKLLIQFQNNGVVDDSQLPKDRFSAERLKGVDSTLKIQPAKLEDSAVYLCASSFLGRSYNEQFFGPGTRLTVL.

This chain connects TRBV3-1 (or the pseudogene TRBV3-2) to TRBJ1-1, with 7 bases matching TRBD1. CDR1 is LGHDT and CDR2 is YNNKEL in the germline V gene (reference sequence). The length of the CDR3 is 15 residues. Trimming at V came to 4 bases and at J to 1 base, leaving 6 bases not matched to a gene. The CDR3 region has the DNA TGTGCCAGCAGCCGCCGACAGGGACCGAACACTGAAGCTTTCTTT. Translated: CASSRRQGPNTEAFF.